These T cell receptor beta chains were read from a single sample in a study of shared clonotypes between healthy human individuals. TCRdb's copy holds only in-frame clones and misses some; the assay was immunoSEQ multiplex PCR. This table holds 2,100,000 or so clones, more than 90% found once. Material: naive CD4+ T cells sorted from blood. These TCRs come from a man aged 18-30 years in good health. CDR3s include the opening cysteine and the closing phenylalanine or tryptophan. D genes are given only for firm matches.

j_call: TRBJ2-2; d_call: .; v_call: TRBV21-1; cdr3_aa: CASTPKAGRGSGTGELFF
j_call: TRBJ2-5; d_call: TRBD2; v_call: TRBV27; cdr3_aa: CASTPTSGGRSQETQYF
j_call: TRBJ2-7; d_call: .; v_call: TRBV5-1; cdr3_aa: CASSPTASSYEQYF
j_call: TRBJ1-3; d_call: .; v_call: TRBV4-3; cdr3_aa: CASSQDTSGNTIYF
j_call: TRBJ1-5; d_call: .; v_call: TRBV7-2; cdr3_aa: CASSLEVNQPQHF
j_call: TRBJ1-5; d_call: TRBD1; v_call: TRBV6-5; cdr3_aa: CASRTGTGVNQPQHF
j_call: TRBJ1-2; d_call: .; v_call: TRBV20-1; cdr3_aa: CSDDYSGYTF
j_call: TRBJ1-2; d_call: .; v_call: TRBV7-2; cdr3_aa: CASSQDSYGYTF
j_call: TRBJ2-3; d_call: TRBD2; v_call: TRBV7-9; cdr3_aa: CASSLGASGGTDTQYF
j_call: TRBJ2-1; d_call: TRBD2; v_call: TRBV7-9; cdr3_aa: CASTIAGVVRNEQFF
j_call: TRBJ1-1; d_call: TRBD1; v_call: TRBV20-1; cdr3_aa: CSALQGPEAFF
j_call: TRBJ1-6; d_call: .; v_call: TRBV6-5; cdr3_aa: CASSYNSMGSPLHF
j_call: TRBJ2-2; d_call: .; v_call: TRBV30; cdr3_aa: CACRRESVTEELFF